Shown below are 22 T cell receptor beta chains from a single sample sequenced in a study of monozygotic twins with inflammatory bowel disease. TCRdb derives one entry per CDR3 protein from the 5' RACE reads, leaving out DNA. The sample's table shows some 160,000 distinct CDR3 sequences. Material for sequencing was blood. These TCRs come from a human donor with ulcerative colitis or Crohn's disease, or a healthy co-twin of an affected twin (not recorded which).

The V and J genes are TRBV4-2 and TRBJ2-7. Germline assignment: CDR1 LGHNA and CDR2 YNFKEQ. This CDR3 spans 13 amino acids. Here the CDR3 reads CASSQGSSYEQYF.

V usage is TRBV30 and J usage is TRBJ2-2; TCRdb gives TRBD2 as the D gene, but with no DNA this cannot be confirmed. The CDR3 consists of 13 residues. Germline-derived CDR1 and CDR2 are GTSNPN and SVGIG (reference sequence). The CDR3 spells CAWSVSGVGELFF.

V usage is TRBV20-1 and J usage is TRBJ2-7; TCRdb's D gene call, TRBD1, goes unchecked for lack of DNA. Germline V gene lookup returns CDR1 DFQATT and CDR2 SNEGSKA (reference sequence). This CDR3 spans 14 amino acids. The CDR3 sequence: CSALTGTGAYEQYF.

The CDR3 spells CASRVAGLSHEQFF. V gene TRBV19 combines with J gene TRBJ2-1; TCRdb's D gene call, TRBD1, goes unchecked for lack of DNA. This CDR3 region has 14 residues. Per germline, CDR1 LNHDA and CDR2 SQIVND (reference sequence). Variable domain in full (rest from reference TRBV19 and TRBJ2-1): DGGITQSPKYLFRKEGQNVTLSCEQNLNHDAMYWYRQDPGQGLRLIYYSQIVNDFQKGDIAEGYSVSREKKESFPLTVTSAQKNPTAFYLCASRVAGLSHEQFFGPGTRLTVL.

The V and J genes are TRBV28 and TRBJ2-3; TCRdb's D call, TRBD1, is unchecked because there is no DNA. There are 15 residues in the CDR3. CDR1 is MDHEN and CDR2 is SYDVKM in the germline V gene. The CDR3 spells CASSSLGGGTDTQYF.

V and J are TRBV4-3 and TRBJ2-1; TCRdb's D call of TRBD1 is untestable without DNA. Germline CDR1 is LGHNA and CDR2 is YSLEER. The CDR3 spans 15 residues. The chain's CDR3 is CASSQGTGDWNEQFF.

CDR3 in amino acids: CASSQLLSVHEQYF. The rearrangement links TRBV4-3 to TRBJ2-7; TCRdb designates TRBD1, a call that cannot be tested without DNA. CDR3 length: 14 residues. Germline assignment: CDR1 LGHNA and CDR2 YSLEER.

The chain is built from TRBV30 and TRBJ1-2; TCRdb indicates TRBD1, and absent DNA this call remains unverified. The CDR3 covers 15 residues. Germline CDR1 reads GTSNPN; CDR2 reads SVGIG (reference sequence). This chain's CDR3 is CAWTMLTGRVEGYTF.

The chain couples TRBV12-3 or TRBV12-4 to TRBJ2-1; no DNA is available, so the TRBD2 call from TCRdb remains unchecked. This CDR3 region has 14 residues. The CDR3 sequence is CATKGGPSYNEQFF.

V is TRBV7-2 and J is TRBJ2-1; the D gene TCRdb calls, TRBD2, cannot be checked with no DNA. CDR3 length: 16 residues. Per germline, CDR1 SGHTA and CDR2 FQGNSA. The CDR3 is CASSRPGLSLNNEQFF.

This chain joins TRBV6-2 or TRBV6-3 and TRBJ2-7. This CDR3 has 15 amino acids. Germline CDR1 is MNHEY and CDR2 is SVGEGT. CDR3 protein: CASSFEREGSYEQYF.

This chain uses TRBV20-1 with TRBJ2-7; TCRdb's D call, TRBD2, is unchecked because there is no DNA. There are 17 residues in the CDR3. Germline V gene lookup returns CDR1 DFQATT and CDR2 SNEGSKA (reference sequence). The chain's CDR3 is CSARGASGRENSYEQYF.

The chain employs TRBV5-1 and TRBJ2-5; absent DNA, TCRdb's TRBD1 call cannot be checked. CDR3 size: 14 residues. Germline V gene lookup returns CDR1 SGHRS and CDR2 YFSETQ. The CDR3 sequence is CASSLGGSLETQYF.

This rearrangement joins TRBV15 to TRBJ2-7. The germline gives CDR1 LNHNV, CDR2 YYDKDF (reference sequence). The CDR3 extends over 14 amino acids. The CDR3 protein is CATSWQAGSYEQYF.

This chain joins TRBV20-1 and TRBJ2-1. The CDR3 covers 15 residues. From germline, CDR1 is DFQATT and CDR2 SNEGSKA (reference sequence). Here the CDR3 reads CSAQAGFLSYNEQFF.

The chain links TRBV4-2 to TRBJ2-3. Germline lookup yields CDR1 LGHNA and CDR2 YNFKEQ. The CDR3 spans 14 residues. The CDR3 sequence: CASSQDPPSDTQYF.

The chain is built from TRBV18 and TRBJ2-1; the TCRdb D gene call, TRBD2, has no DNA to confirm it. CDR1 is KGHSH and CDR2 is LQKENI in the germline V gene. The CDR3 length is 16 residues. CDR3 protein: CASSPKSPAGGDEQFF.

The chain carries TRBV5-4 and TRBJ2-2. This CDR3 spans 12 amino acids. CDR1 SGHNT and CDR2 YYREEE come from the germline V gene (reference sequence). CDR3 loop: CASRGTSGELFF.

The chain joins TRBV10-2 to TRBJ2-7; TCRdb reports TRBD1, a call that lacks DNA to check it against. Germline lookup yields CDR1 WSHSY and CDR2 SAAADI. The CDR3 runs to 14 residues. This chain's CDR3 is CASNTDRGTYEQYF.

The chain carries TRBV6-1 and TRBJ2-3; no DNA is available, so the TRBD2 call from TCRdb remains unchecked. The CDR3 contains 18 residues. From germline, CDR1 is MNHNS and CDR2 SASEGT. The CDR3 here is CASSRDRLTSNGADTQYF.

This chain's CDR3 is CSARSGQNYEQYF. The V call is TRBV20-1, the J call TRBJ2-7; TCRdb designates TRBD1, a call that cannot be tested without DNA. Germline assignment: CDR1 DFQATT and CDR2 SNEGSKA (reference sequence). The CDR3 extends over 13 amino acids.

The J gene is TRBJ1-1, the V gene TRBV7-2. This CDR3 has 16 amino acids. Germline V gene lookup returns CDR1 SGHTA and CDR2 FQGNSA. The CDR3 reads CASSLIVSAMNTEAFF. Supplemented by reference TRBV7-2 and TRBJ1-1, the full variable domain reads GAGVSQSPSNKVTEKGKDVELRCDPISGHTALYWYRQSLGQGLEFLIYFQGNSAPDKSGLPSDRFSAERTGGSVSTLTIQRTQQEDSAVYLCASSLIVSAMNTEAFFGQGTRLTVV.